The 11 T cell receptor beta chains reported below all come from one sample, sequenced in a study of read filtering for tumor transcriptome and immune sequencing (dated by TCRdb to about 2020). Sequencing relied on an Illumina HiSeq 4000. The Immunoverse kit was used to build TCR libraries from 400 ng RNA, with molecular barcoded adaptors covering alpha/delta and beta/gamma chains. TCRdb's own reprocessing of the public reads used fastp at Q25 and MiXCR and kept productive beta chains. Every entry covers one CDR3 protein and lists the most common genes and DNA from its rows. The sample data list more than 100,000 distinct CDR3 sequences, and 13% of these were observed just once. The top ten clones comprise approximately 10% of the sample. The specimen was a population of CD138-negative cells sorted from bone marrow. The sample's cell subset or site label, decoded: bone marrow mononuclear cells depleted of CD138+ plasma/myeloma cells by negative magnetic selection. All receptors derive from a donor over 35 with multiple myeloma.

Ten or more counts support this clonotype. The rearrangement joins TRBV12-3 or TRBV12-4 to TRBJ1-4, with unresolved D. V was cut by 7 bases and J by 0 bases, with 15 bases left in between. This CDR3 has 16 amino acids. The CDR3 sequence is CASTPVAPATNEKLFF. As DNA, the CDR3 is TGTGCCAGCACCCCTGTGGCCCCTGCAACTAATGAAAAACTGTTTTTT.

This clonotype has at least ten counts. The chain carries TRBV12-3 or TRBV12-4 and TRBJ1-1; a weak D match, TRBD1 (6 bases). The CDR3 runs to 16 residues. V was clipped by 7 bases and J by 0 bases, with 18 bases between them. The CDR3 nucleotides are TGTGCCAGCACCCCTGTGGGGACACAGATGAACACTGAAGCTTTCTTT. This translates into CASTPVGTQMNTEAFF.

This clonotype was seen a handful of times. This chain joins TRBV7-2 and TRBJ1-3; 7 bases align to TRBD1. CDR3 size: 14 residues. Germline CDR1 SGHTA, CDR2 FQGNSA. After removal of 6 bases from V and 2 bases from J, the junction contained 4 bases not matched to a gene. CDR3 protein: CASSFDRAGNTIYF. CDR3 coding DNA: TGTGCCAGCAGTTTTGACAGGGCTGGAAACACCATATATTTT.

The table lists this clonotype with a few counts. Given the absence of the conserved phenylalanine or tryptophan at the CDR3 end, a read error is likely. The rearrangement joins TRBV18 to TRBJ2-5, with D tentatively TRBD1 (5 bases). This CDR3 is 13 amino acids long. With 3 bases removed from V and 5 bases from J, the gap between germline ends came to 10 bases. CDR1 is KGHSH and CDR2 is LQKENI in the germline V gene. The chain's CDR3 is CASSPDPGETQYS. The CDR3, as DNA: TGTGCCAGCTCACCGGATCCAGGGGAGACCCAGTACTCC.

This clonotype occurred many times. The J gene is TRBJ1-2, the V gene TRBV3-1; possibly TRBD1 for D (5 bases). Trimming stripped 2 bases from V and 4 bases from J, with 11 bases between. Per germline, CDR1 LGHDT and CDR2 YNNKEL (reference sequence). This CDR3 comprises 14 residues. The CDR3 region has the DNA TGTGCCAGCAGCCAAATGACAGAAATCTATGGCTACACCTTC. Translated: CASSQMTEIYGYTF.

As for this clonotype: Being one base from a much bigger clone, this may be a read error. A read error is likely, as this CDR3 ends without the conserved phenylalanine or tryptophan. V is TRBV6-2 or TRBV6-3 and J is TRBJ2-3; D perhaps matches TRBD1 (6 bases). This CDR3 spans 11 amino acids. Germline CDR1 reads MNHEY; CDR2 reads SVGEGT. The V end lost 8 bases, the J end lost 4 bases, and 7 bases lay between the germline ends. CDR3 nucleotides: TGTGCCAGCTCAGGGGCAGATACGCAGTATCTT. Residues: CASSGADTQYL.

Many counts were recorded for this clonotype. The chain is built from TRBV20-1 and TRBJ2-3, with unresolved D. Germline V gene sequence: CDR1 DFQATT, CDR2 SNEGSKA (reference sequence). V was cut by 6 bases and J by 0 bases, with 7 bases left in between. This CDR3 contains 12 residues. CDR3 DNA sequence: TGCAGTGCCCCCGGTAGCACAGATACGCAGTATTTT. Translating gives CSAPGSTDTQYF.

This clonotype was recorded at least ten times. The gene calls are TRBV6-2 or TRBV6-3 and TRBJ1-5; the D is unclear. The length of the CDR3 is 13 residues. Deletions cut 2 bases from V and 4 bases from J, with 6 bases between. Per germline, CDR1 MNHEY and CDR2 SVGEGT. CDR3: CASSYTLNQPQHF. The CDR3 DNA is TGTGCCAGCAGTTACACCCTTAATCAGCCCCAGCATTTT.

This clonotype was seen many times. This chain links TRBV6-1 with TRBJ2-1; no definite D call. The CDR3 totals 16 residues. Trimming stripped 6 bases from V and 1 base from J, with 16 bases between. Per the germline V gene, CDR1 is MNHNS and CDR2 is SASEGT. The chain's CDR3 is CASRSGEASSYNEQFF. DNA for the CDR3: TGTGCCAGCAGGAGTGGTGAGGCGTCGTCCTACAATGAGCAGTTCTTC.

The genes are TRBV11-2 and TRBJ2-2; D remains ambiguous. Trimming cost V 3 bases and J 6 bases, with 11 bases left between them. This CDR3 contains 14 residues. CDR1 and CDR2 (germline): SGHAT, FQNNGV. CDR3 in DNA: TGTGCCAGCAGCTTTTCTGCAGATGCCGGGGAGCTGTTTTTT. Protein product: CASSFSADAGELFF.

The chain carries TRBV6-1 and TRBJ1-4, with D possibly being TRBD1 (5 bases). Trimming removed 8 bases at V and 5 bases at J, with 18 bases between. This CDR3 is built from 15 residues. Per germline, CDR1 MNHNS and CDR2 SASEGT. The CDR3 DNA is TGTGCCAGCGCCTCCCAGGGCTCGAGGAATGAAAAACTGTTTTTT. Protein: CASASQGSRNEKLFF.